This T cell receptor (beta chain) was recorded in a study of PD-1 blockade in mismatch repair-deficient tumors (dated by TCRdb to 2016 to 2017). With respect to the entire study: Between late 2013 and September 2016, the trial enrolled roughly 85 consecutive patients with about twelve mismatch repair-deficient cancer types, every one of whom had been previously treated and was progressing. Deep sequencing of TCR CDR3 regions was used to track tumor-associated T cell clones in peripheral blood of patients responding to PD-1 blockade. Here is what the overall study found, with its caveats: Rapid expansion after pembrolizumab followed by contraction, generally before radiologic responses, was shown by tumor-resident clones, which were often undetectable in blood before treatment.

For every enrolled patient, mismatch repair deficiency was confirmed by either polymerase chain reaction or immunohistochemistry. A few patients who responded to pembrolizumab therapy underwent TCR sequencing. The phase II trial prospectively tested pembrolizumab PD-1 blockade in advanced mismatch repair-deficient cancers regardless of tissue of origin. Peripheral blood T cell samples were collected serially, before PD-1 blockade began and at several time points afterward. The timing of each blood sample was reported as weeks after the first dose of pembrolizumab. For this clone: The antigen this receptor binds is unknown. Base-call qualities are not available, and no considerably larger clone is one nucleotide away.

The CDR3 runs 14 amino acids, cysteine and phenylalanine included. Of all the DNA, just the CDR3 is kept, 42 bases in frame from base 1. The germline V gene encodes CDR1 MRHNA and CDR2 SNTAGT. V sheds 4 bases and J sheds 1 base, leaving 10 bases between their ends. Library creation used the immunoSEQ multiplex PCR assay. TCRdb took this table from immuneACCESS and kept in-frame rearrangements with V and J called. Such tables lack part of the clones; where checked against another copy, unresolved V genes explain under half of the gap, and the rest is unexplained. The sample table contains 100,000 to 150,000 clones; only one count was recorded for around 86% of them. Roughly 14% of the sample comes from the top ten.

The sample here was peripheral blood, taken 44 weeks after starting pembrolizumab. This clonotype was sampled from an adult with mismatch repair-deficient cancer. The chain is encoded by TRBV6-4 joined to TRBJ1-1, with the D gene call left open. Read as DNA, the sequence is TGTGCCAGCAGTGTTAGTGCCAGGAACACTGAAGCTTTCTTT. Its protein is CASSVSARNTEAFF.